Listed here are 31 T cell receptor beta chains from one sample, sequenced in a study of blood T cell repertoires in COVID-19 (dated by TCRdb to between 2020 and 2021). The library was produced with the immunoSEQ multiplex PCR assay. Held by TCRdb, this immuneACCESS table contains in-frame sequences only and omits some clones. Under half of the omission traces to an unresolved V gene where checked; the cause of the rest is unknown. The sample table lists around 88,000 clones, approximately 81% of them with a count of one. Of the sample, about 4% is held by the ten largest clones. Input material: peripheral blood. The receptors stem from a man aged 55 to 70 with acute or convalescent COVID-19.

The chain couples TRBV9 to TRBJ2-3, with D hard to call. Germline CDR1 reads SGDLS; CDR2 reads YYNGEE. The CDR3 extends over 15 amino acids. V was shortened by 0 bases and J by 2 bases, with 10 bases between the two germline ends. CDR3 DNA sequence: TGTGCCAGCAGCGTAGGTCTCGAACTCACAGATACGCAGTATTTT. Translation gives CASSVGLELTDTQYF.

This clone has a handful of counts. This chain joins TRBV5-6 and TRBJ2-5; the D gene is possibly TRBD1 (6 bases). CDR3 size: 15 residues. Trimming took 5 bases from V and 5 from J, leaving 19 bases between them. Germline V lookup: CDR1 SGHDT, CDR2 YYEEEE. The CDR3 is CASRTGTQSRETQYF. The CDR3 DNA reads TGTGCCAGCAGAACCGGGACACAGAGCCGGGAGACCCAGTACTTC.

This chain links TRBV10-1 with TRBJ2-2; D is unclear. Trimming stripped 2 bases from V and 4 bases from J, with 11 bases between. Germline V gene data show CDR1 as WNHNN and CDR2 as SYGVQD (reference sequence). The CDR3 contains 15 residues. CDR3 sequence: CASSETSSGTGELFF. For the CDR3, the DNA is TGCGCCAGCAGTGAGACCTCTAGTGGCACCGGGGAGCTGTTTTTT.

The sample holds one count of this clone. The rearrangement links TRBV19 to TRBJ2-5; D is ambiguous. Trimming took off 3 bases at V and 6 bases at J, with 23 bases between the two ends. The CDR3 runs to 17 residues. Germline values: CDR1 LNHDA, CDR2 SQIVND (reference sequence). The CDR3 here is CASSMRSQPQELQTQYF. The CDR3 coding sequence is TGTGCCAGTAGTATGAGATCCCAGCCCCAGGAATTGCAGACCCAGTACTTC.

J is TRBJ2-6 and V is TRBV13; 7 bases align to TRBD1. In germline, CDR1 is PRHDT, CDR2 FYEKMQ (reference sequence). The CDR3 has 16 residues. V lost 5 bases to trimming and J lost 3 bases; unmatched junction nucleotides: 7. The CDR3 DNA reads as TGTGCCAGCAGCCGACGACAGGGTAGTGGGGCCAACGTCCTGACTTTC. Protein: CASSRRQGSGANVLTF.

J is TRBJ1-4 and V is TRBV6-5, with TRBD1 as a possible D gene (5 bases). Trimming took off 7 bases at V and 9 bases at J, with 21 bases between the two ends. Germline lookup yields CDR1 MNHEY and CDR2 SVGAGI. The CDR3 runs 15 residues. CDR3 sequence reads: CASTPLHGGSQKLFF. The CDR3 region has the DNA TGTGCCAGCACACCTCTCCATGGGGGGAGTCAAAAACTGTTTTTT.

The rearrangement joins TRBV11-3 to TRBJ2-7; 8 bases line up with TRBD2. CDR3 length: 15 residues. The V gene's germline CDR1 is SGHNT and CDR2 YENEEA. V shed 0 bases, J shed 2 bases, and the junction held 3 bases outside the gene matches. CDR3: CASSLETSVAYEQYF. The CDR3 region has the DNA TGTGCCAGCAGCTTAGAGACTAGCGTGGCCTACGAGCAGTACTTC.

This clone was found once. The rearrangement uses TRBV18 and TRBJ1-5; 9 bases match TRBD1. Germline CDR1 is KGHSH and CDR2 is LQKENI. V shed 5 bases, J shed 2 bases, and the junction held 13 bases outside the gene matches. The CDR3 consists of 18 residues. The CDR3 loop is CASSNVDRGGYGNQPQHF. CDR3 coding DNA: TGTGCCAGCTCAAACGTGGACAGGGGAGGGTATGGCAATCAGCCCCAGCATTTT. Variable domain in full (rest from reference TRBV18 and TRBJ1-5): NAGVMQNPRHLVRRRGQEARLRCSPMKGHSHVYWYRQLPEEGLKFMVYLQKENIIDESGMPKERFSAEFPKEGPSILRIQQVVRGDSAAYFCASSNVDRGGYGNQPQHFGDGTRLSIL.

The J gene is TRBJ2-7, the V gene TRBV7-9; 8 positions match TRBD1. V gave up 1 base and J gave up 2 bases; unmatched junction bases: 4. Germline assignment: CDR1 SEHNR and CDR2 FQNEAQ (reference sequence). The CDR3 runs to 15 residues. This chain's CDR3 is CASSLDGQGTYEQYF. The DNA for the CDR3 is TGTGCCAGCAGCTTAGACGGACAGGGAACCTACGAGCAGTACTTC.

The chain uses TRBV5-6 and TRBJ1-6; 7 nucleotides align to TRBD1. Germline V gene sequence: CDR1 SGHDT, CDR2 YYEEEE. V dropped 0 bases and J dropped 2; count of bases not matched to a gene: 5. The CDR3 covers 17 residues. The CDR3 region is CASSLGADRAYNSPLHF. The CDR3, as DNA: TGTGCCAGCAGCTTGGGTGCAGACAGGGCCTATAATTCACCCCTCCACTTT.

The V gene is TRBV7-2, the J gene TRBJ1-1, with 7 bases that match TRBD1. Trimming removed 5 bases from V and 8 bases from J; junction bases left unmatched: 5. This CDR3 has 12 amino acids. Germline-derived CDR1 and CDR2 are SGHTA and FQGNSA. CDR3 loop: CASSPTGREAFF. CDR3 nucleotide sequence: TGTGCCAGCAGCCCGACAGGGCGGGAAGCTTTCTTT.

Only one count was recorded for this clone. The CDR3 DNA follows: TGCGCCAGCAGCCAAGATCTAGCGGGAGGTTGGGGCCACAATGAGCAGTTCTTC. Translation: CASSQDLAGGWGHNEQFF. V gene TRBV4-3 combines with J gene TRBJ2-1; 11 bases line up with TRBD2. CDR3 size: 18 residues. Germline V gene data show CDR1 as LGHNA and CDR2 as YSLEER. V lost 0 bases to trimming and J lost 5 bases; unmatched junction nucleotides: 9.

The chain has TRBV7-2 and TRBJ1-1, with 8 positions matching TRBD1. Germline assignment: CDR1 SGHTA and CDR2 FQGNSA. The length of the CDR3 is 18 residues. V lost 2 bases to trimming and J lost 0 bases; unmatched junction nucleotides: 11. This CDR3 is CASSLNRGTPTMNTEAFF. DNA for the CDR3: TGTGCCAGCAGCTTAAACAGGGGGACCCCTACTATGAACACTGAAGCTTTCTTT.

The CDR3 here is CASSFLAGVYNEQFF. DNA of the CDR3: TGTGCCAGCAGTTTCTTAGCGGGGGTCTACAATGAGCAGTTCTTC. The chain carries TRBV27 and TRBJ2-1; 9 bases match TRBD2. The CDR3 loop spans 15 amino acids. Germline CDR1 and CDR2: MNHEY and SMNVEV (reference sequence). Trimming cost V 3 bases and J 3 bases; bases outside gene matches: 3.

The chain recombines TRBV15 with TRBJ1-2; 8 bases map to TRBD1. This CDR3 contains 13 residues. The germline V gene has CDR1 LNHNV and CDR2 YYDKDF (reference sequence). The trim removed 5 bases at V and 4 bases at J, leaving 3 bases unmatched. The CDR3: CATSFGQGYGYTF. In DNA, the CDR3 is TGTGCCACCAGCTTCGGACAGGGCTATGGCTACACCTTC.

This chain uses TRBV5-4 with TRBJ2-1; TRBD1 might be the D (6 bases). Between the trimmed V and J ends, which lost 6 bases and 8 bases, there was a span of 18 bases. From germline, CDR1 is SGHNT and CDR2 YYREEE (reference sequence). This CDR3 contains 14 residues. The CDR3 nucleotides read TGTGCCAGCAAGACCTCCGAACAGGGAGATGAGCAGTTCTTC. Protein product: CASKTSEQGDEQFF.

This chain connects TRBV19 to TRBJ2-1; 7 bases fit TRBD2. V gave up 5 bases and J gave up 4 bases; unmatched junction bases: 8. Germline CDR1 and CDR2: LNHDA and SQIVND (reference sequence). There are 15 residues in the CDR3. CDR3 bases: TGTGCCAGTAGTCCCGGGGGGAGCCTGTACAATGAGCAGTTCTTC. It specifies CASSPGGSLYNEQFF. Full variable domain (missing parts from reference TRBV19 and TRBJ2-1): DGGITQSPKYLFRKEGQNVTLSCEQNLNHDAMYWYRQDPGQGLRLIYYSQIVNDFQKGDIAEGYSVSREKKESFPLTVTSAQKNPTAFYLCASSPGGSLYNEQFFGPGTRLTVL.

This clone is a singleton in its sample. CDR3 loop: CASSFGGADYGYTF. In DNA form, the CDR3 reads TGCGCCAGCAGCTTCGGGGGGGCCGACTATGGCTACACCTTC. The chain is built from TRBV5-1 and TRBJ1-2; possibly TRBD1 for D (6 bases). V was clipped by 2 bases and J by 3 bases, with 11 bases between them. This CDR3 is built from 14 residues. In germline, CDR1 is SGHRS, CDR2 YFSETQ.

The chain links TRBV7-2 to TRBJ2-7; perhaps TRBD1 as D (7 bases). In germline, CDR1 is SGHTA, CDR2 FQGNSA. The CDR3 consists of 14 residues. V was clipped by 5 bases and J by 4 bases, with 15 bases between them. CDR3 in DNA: TGTGCCAGCAGCCCAACTCAGGGGGGATACGAGCAGTACTTC. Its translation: CASSPTQGGYEQYF.

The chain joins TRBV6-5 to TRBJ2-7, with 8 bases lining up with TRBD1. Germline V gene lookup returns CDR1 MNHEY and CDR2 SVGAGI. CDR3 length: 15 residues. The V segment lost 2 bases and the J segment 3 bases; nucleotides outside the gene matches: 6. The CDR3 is CASSYGQGTGYEQYF. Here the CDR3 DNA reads TGTGCCAGCAGTTACGGACAGGGTACAGGCTACGAGCAGTACTTC.

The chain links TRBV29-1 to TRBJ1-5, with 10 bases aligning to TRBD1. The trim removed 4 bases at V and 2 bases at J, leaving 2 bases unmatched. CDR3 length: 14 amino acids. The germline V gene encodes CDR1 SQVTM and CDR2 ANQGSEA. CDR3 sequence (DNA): TGCAGCGTTGGACAGGGGGCAGGCAATCAGCCCCAGCATTTT. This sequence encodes CSVGQGAGNQPQHF.

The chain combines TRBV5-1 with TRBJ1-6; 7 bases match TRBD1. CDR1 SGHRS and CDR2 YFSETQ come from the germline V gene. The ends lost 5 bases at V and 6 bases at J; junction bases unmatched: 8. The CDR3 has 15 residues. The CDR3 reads CASRPTGEGNSPLHF. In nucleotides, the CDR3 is TGCGCCAGCAGACCCACAGGGGAAGGTAATTCACCCCTCCACTTT.

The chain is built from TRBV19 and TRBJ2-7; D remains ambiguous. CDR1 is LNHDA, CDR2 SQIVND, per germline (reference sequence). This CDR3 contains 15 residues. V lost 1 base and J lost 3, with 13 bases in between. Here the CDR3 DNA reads TGTGCCAGTAGTATAGGGGCTGTCACCTACTACGAGCAGTACTTC. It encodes CASSIGAVTYYEQYF. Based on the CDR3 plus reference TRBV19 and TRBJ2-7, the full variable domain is DGGITQSPKYLFRKEGQNVTLSCEQNLNHDAMYWYRQDPGQGLRLIYYSQIVNDFQKGDIAEGYSVSREKKESFPLTVTSAQKNPTAFYLCASSIGAVTYYEQYFGPGTRLTVT.

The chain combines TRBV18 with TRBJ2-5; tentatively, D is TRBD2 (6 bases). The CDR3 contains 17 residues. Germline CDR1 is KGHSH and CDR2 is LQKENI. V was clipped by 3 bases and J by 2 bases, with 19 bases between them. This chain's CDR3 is CASSPFHSGLKQETQYF. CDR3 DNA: TGTGCCAGCTCACCGTTCCACTCGGGACTGAAGCAAGAGACCCAGTACTTC.

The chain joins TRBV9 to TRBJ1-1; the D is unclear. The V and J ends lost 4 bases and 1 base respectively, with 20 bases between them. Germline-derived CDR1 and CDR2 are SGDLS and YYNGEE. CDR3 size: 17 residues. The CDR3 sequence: CASSPHRVLRGNTEAFF. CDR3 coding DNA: TGTGCCAGCAGCCCCCACCGGGTTCTCCGGGGGAACACTGAAGCTTTCTTT.

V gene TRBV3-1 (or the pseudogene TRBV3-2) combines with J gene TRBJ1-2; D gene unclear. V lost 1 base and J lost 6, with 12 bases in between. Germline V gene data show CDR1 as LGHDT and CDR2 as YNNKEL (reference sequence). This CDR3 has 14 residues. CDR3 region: CASSQVWQDDGYTF. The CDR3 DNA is TGTGCCAGCAGCCAAGTGTGGCAGGATGATGGCTACACCTTC.

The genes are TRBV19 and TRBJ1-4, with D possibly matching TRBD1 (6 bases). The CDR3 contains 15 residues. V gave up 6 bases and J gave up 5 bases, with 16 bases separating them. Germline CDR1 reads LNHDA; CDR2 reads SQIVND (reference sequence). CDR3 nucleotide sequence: TGTGCCAGTAGCAAGAGACAGGATTCCAATGAAAAACTGTTTTTT. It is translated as CASSKRQDSNEKLFF. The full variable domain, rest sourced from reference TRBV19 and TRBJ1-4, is DGGITQSPKYLFRKEGQNVTLSCEQNLNHDAMYWYRQDPGQGLRLIYYSQIVNDFQKGDIAEGYSVSREKKESFPLTVTSAQKNPTAFYLCASSKRQDSNEKLFFGSGTQLSVL.

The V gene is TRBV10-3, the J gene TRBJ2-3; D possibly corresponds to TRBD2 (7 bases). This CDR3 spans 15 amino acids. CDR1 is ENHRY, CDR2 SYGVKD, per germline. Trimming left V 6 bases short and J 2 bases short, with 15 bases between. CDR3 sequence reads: CAIRGGRFDTDTQYF. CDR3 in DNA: TGTGCCATCAGGGGGGGGCGCTTTGACACAGATACGCAGTATTTT.

The CDR3 nucleotides read TGCGCCAGCAGCCCGGTGGGAGGGACTAGCGGGAGATCCGAAACATCCTACGAGCAGTACTTC. Encoded protein: CASSPVGGTSGRSETSYEQYF. V is TRBV5-1 and J is TRBJ2-7, with TRBD2 matching over 14 bases. V was clipped by 4 bases and J by 1 base; unmatched bases: 19. This CDR3 is built from 21 residues. Germline CDR1 and CDR2: SGHRS and YFSETQ.

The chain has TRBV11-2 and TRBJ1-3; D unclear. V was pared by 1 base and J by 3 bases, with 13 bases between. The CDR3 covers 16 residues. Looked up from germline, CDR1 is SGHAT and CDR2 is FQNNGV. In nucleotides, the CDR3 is TGTGCCAGCAGCTTAGTAGAGGCCTTATTTGGAAACACCATATATTTT. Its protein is CASSLVEALFGNTIYF. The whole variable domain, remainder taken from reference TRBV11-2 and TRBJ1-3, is EAGVAQSPRYKIIEKRQSVAFWCNPISGHATLYWYQQILGQGPKLLIQFQNNGVVDDSQLPKDRFSAERLKGVDSTLKIQPAKLEDSAVYLCASSLVEALFGNTIYFGEGSWLTVV.

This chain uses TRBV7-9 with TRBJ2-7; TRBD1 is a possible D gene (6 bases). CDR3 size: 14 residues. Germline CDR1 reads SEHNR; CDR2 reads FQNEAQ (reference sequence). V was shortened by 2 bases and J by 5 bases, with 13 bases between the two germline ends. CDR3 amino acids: CASSLLGRGNEQYF. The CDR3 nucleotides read TGTGCCAGCAGCTTACTCGGCAGGGGCAACGAGCAGTACTTC.